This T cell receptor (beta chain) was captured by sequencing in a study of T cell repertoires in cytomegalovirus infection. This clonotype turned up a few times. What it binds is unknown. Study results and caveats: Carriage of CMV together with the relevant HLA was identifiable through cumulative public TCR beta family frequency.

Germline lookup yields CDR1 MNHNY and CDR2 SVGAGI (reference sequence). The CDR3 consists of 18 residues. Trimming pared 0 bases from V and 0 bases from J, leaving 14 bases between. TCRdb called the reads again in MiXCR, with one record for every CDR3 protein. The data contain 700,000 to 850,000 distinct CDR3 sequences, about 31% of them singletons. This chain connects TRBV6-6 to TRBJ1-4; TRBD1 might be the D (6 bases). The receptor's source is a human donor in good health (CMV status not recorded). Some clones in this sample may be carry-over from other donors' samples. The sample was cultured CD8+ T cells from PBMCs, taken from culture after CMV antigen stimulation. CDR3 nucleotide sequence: TGTGCCAGCAGTTACTCCCAGGGGTCAGCTGCAACTAATGAAAAACTGTTTTTT. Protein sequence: CASSYSQGSAATNEKLFF.